The 29 T cell receptor beta chains in this list originate from one sample, sequenced in a study of T cell repertoires in cytomegalovirus infection. TCRdb independently ran MiXCR on the reads; one entry per CDR3 protein. This table holds some 300,000 distinct CDR3 sequences, 9.6% found once. Material for sequencing was PBMCs. The receptors stem from a human donor in good health (CMV status not recorded). Some clones in this sample may be carry-over from other donors' samples.

This chain joins TRBV6-6 and TRBJ2-7; D is uncertain. Germline loops: CDR1 MNHNY, CDR2 SVGAGI (reference sequence). V gave up 2 bases and J gave up 6 bases, with 14 bases separating them. This CDR3 is 14 amino acids long. The CDR3 protein is CASSYVAAVREQYV. The CDR3 region has the DNA TGTGCCAGCAGTTACGTGGCTGCGGTTCGCGAGCAGTACGTC.

This clonotype was observed many times. V gene TRBV5-5 combines with J gene TRBJ2-3, with 8 nucleotides matching TRBD1. Unmatched junction bases numbered 16, after V lost 1 base and J lost 3 bases. This CDR3 comprises 19 residues. CDR1 is SGHKS, CDR2 YYEKEE, per germline (reference sequence). CDR3: CASSLRFDRGTTGTDTQYF. The DNA for the CDR3 is TGTGCCAGCAGCTTGAGATTTGACAGGGGCACCACCGGAACAGATACGCAGTATTTT.

This clonotype occurred many times. The chain links TRBV7-2 to TRBJ1-4; 9 nucleotides agree with TRBD1. The length of the CDR3 is 15 residues. V was pared by 6 bases and J by 8 bases, with 10 bases of the junction left unmatched. CDR1 SGHTA and CDR2 FQGNSA come from the germline V gene. As DNA, the CDR3 is TGTGCCAGCAGGAAACAGGGGGCGATAAGAGAAAAACTGTTTTTT. Translating it yields CASRKQGAIREKLFF.

This clonotype was detected many times. The chain links TRBV18 to TRBJ1-1; D is unclear. This CDR3 contains 17 residues. The germline gives CDR1 KGHSH, CDR2 LQKENI. V was clipped by 3 bases and J by 5 bases, with 22 bases between them. CDR3: CASSPPRRPTKTTEAFF. CDR3 in DNA: TGTGCCAGCTCACCTCCCCGGAGACCCACGAAGACAACTGAAGCTTTCTTT.

The chain joins TRBV5-1 to TRBJ2-1; D possibly corresponds to TRBD1 (5 bases). The CDR3 has 16 residues. Trimming cost V 2 bases and J 6 bases, with 18 bases left between them. CDR1 is SGHRS, CDR2 YFSETQ, per germline. CDR3 in DNA: TGCGCCAGCAGCTTAATCGCCTCAGGGTCGCGCAATGAGCAGTTCTTC. The encoded protein is CASSLIASGSRNEQFF.

This clonotype was seen repeatedly, ten times or more. This rearrangement joins TRBV20-1 to TRBJ2-4, with TRBD2 matching 9 bases. V lost 6 bases and J lost 8; bases outside the gene matches: 8. Looked up from germline, CDR1 is DFQATT and CDR2 is SNEGSKA (reference sequence). The CDR3 has 13 residues. The CDR3 reads CSAPGLARDIQYF. In DNA form, the CDR3 reads TGCAGTGCCCCCGGACTAGCGCGAGACATTCAGTACTTC.

This clonotype was seen repeatedly, ten times or more. The rearrangement links TRBV15 to TRBJ2-2; D remains unclear. The V end lost 1 base, the J end lost 1 base, and 7 bases lay between the germline ends. The germline V gene encodes CDR1 LNHNV and CDR2 YYDKDF (reference sequence). The CDR3 has 15 amino acids. Here the CDR3 DNA reads TGTGCCACCAGCAGAGCAGCAGAGAACACCGGGGAGCTGTTTTTT. Its protein is CATSRAAENTGELFF.

This clonotype was counted ten times or more. The chain has TRBV10-3 and TRBJ2-5; a weak D match, TRBD1 (6 bases). Deletions cut 6 bases from V and 5 bases from J, with 16 bases between. Looked up from germline, CDR1 is ENHRY and CDR2 is SYGVKD. The CDR3 runs 14 residues. CDR3 protein: CAIRAGVDAETQYF. CDR3 DNA: TGTGCCATCAGGGCAGGGGTCGATGCGGAGACCCAGTACTTC.

The sample holds a few counts of this clonotype. V gene TRBV20-1 combines with J gene TRBJ1-6, with 10 bases lining up with TRBD1. Germline V gene sequence: CDR1 DFQATT, CDR2 SNEGSKA (reference sequence). The CDR3 is 16 amino acids. V was clipped by 4 bases and J by 8 bases; unmatched bases: 11. The CDR3 sequence: CSAMVGLDRGDSPLHF. CDR3 DNA sequence: TGCAGTGCTATGGTGGGGCTGGACAGGGGGGATTCACCCCTCCACTTT.

In regard to this clonotype: Just one base apart from a much larger clone, this may be a read error. The CDR3 is CASSAGRRRDSLYQETQYF. The CDR3, as DNA: TGTGCCAGCTCAGCAGGACGACGAAGGGACAGCTTGTACCAAGAGACCCAGTACTTC. The chain is built from TRBV14 and TRBJ2-5; 7 positions match TRBD1. This CDR3 has 19 residues. V shed 8 bases and J 0 bases; nucleotides not matched to a gene: 21. CDR1 is SGHDN, CDR2 FVKESK, per germline.

This clonotype showed up just a few times. The chain carries TRBV5-5 and TRBJ2-7; 8 nucleotides align to TRBD1. The CDR3 spans 14 residues. CDR1 SGHKS and CDR2 YYEKEE come from the germline V gene (reference sequence). J was trimmed by 2 bases and V by 5 bases; bases with no gene match: 6. The CDR3 DNA is TGTGCCAGCAGTATGACAGGGGTCCCCTACGAGCAGTACGTC. It is translated as CASSMTGVPYEQYV.

This clonotype was counted many times. The chain has TRBV20-1 and TRBJ2-5, with 9 bases fitting TRBD1. This CDR3 spans 14 amino acids. The trim removed 7 bases at V and 1 base at J, leaving 7 bases unmatched. Per the germline V gene, CDR1 is DFQATT and CDR2 is SNEGSKA (reference sequence). CDR3 sequence: CSGAGTGFQETQYF. The DNA of the CDR3 is TGCAGTGGAGCCGGGACAGGGTTCCAAGAGACCCAGTACTTC.

This clonotype was seen repeatedly, ten times or more. The chain links TRBV5-8 to TRBJ2-5; TRBD1 aligns across 10 bases. The trim removed 3 bases at V and 5 bases at J, leaving 7 bases unmatched. This CDR3 has 15 amino acids. Germline loops: CDR1 SGHTS, CDR2 YDEGEE. This CDR3 is CASSSRTGGEETQYF. CDR3 coding DNA: TGTGCCAGCAGCTCCCGGACAGGGGGGGAGGAGACCCAGTACTTC.

This clonotype occurred many times. This chain connects TRBV2 to TRBJ1-6; D is uncertain. The CDR3 spans 14 residues. V was cut by 5 bases and J by 5 bases, with 10 bases left in between. CDR1 is SNHLY and CDR2 is FYNNEI in the germline V gene. CDR3 bases: TGTGCCAGCAGTAAAGGCTCGGATAATTCACCCCTCCACTTT. The encoded protein is CASSKGSDNSPLHF.

Ten or more counts support this clonotype. This sequence joins TRBV27 and TRBJ2-1, with a tentative D call TRBD1 (6 bases). In germline, CDR1 is MNHEY, CDR2 SMNVEV (reference sequence). This CDR3 has 16 amino acids. Trimming took 0 bases from V and 6 from J, leaving 15 bases between them. CDR3 sequence: CASSLSGAGWSNEQFF. The CDR3 DNA follows: TGTGCCAGCAGTTTATCGGGGGCAGGGTGGAGCAATGAGCAGTTCTTC.

The genes are TRBV29-1 and TRBJ2-2; tentative D call: TRBD1 (6 bases). CDR1 SQVTM and CDR2 ANQGSEA come from the germline V gene. The CDR3 length is 16 residues. Trimming cost V 7 bases and J 0 bases, with 18 bases left between them. The CDR3 loop reads CSAKLDRFTNTGELFF. CDR3 coding DNA: TGCAGCGCCAAGCTGGACAGATTTACGAACACCGGGGAGCTGTTTTTT.

In its sample, this clonotype was seen many times. The genes are TRBV7-2 and TRBJ1-5, with D unclear. V lost 0 bases and J lost 1, with 10 bases in between. This CDR3 has 16 amino acids. Germline CDR1 and CDR2: SGHTA and FQGNSA. CDR3 coding DNA: TGTGCCAGCAGCTTAGCGGAAGGGTTGAGCAATCAGCCCCAGCATTTT. It codes for CASSLAEGLSNQPQHF.

This clonotype was detected many times. CDR3 residues: CASSHLKRGPGRNQPQHF. As DNA, the CDR3 is TGTGCCAGCAGCCACCTTAAAAGGGGGCCAGGGCGCAATCAGCCCCAGCATTTT. This sequence joins TRBV14 and TRBJ1-5; 7 nucleotides match TRBD1. The CDR3 totals 18 residues. After removal of 3 bases from V and 2 bases from J, the junction contained 13 bases not matched to a gene. Germline loops: CDR1 SGHDN, CDR2 FVKESK.

At least ten counts were recorded for this clonotype. This chain connects TRBV6-5 to TRBJ2-3; 15 bases match TRBD2. Per germline, CDR1 MNHEY and CDR2 SVGAGI. The ends lost 10 bases at V and 0 bases at J; junction bases unmatched: 5. The CDR3 runs 16 residues. The CDR3 sequence is CAIGLAGGRSTDTQYF. The DNA of the CDR3 is TGTGCCATCGGACTAGCGGGGGGGCGGAGCACAGATACGCAGTATTTT.

This clonotype was seen a few times. V usage is TRBV19 and J usage is TRBJ1-1, with a possible D match to TRBD1 (5 bases). Germline-derived CDR1 and CDR2 are LNHDA and SQIVND (reference sequence). V lost 5 bases and J 4 bases, leaving 17 bases between the germline ends. CDR3 size: 15 residues. Here the CDR3 DNA reads TGTGCCAGTAGTCCCCGGGATCTAAGGGGCACTGAAGCTTTCTTT. This sequence encodes CASSPRDLRGTEAFF.

This clonotype was counted a few times. J is TRBJ2-5 and V is TRBV20-1; TRBD1 might be the D (5 bases). Looked up from germline, CDR1 is DFQATT and CDR2 is SNEGSKA (reference sequence). V lost 0 bases and J lost 4, with 15 bases in between. The CDR3 is 15 residues long. The CDR3 loop reads CSARDGAGQRETQYF. CDR3 DNA sequence: TGCAGTGCTAGAGATGGGGCAGGCCAAAGAGAGACCCAGTACTTC.

This clonotype appeared many times. The rearrangement joins TRBV20-1 to TRBJ2-3, with D hard to call. CDR1 DFQATT and CDR2 SNEGSKA come from the germline V gene (reference sequence). This CDR3 has 12 amino acids. Trimming removed 0 bases from V and 9 bases from J, with 10 bases in between. The CDR3 DNA is TGCAGTGCTAGAGAAGTTGGTGGGACGCAGTATTTT. The encoded protein is CSAREVGGTQYF.

This clonotype was picked up many times. The rearrangement uses TRBV20-1 and TRBJ2-6; a weak D match, TRBD2 (6 bases). This CDR3 is built from 14 residues. Per germline, CDR1 DFQATT and CDR2 SNEGSKA (reference sequence). V dropped 5 bases and J dropped 4 bases, with 12 bases sitting between them. As DNA, the CDR3 is TGCAGTGCTCGGCAAGCGGGCGGGGCCAACGTCCTGACTTTC. Translating it yields CSARQAGGANVLTF.

This clonotype was counted many times. V usage is TRBV7-2 and J usage is TRBJ1-5; TRBD1 matches 7 bases. The V gene's germline CDR1 is SGHTA and CDR2 FQGNSA. CDR3 length equals 15 residues. The V and J ends lost 1 base and 4 bases, in that order; junction bases with no gene match: 4. The CDR3 DNA sequence: TGTGCCAGCAGCTTAGATGGGACAGCTAATCAGCCCCAGCATTTT. This encodes CASSLDGTANQPQHF.

This sequence joins TRBV20-1 and TRBJ1-1; D unresolved. The CDR3 totals 13 residues. Deletions cut 3 bases from V and 3 bases from J, with 11 bases between. The V gene's germline CDR1 is DFQATT and CDR2 SNEGSKA (reference sequence). The chain's CDR3 is CSARQRADTEAFF. For the CDR3, the DNA is TGCAGTGCTAGGCAACGGGCGGACACTGAAGCTTTCTTT.

A few counts support this clonotype. The genes are TRBV25-1 and TRBJ2-1; TRBD1 or TRBD2 may be the D gene (5 bases each). This CDR3 contains 15 residues. CDR1 is MGHDK, CDR2 SYGVNS, per germline. V lost 4 bases to trimming and J lost 9 bases, with 19 bases between them. The CDR3 DNA sequence: TGTGCCAGCAGTGGCCCGAGGGGCGCCAGGATTGAGCAGTTCTTC. It is translated as CASSGPRGARIEQFF.

This clonotype was found many times. This chain connects TRBV7-9 to TRBJ2-1; a possible D gene is TRBD2 (7 bases). The CDR3 runs 15 residues. Trimming took off 4 bases at V and 8 bases at J, with 18 bases between the two ends. The germline gives CDR1 SEHNR, CDR2 FQNEAQ (reference sequence). The CDR3 sequence: CASSSRGGAIDEQFF. The CDR3 DNA reads TGTGCCAGCAGCTCCCGTGGGGGGGCCATAGATGAGCAGTTCTTC.

This clonotype was recorded a few times. This chain connects TRBV28 to TRBJ2-2; 8 positions match TRBD1. The CDR3 is 15 amino acids. V lost 5 bases to trimming and J lost 5 bases; unmatched junction nucleotides: 7. Germline V gene sequence: CDR1 MDHEN, CDR2 SYDVKM. CDR3 region: CASSIGQGWTGELFF. The DNA for the CDR3 is TGTGCCAGCAGTATCGGACAGGGATGGACCGGGGAGCTGTTTTTT. Using reference TRBV28 and TRBJ2-2 for the parts outside the CDR3, the full variable domain is DVKVTQSSRYLVKRTGEKVFLECVQDMDHENMFWYRQDPGLGLRLIYFSYDVKMKEKGDIPEGYSVSREKKERFSLILESASTNQTSMYLCASSIGQGWTGELFFGEGSRLTVL.

This chain links TRBV6-5 with TRBJ2-3; 11 nucleotides align to TRBD2. The V segment lost 7 bases and the J segment 8 bases; nucleotides outside the gene matches: 8. The germline gives CDR1 MNHEY, CDR2 SVGAGI. The CDR3 sequence is 14 residues long. Here the CDR3 reads CASKGTSGPSTQYF. The CDR3 nucleotides are TGTGCCAGCAAGGGGACTAGCGGCCCCTCTACGCAGTATTTT.